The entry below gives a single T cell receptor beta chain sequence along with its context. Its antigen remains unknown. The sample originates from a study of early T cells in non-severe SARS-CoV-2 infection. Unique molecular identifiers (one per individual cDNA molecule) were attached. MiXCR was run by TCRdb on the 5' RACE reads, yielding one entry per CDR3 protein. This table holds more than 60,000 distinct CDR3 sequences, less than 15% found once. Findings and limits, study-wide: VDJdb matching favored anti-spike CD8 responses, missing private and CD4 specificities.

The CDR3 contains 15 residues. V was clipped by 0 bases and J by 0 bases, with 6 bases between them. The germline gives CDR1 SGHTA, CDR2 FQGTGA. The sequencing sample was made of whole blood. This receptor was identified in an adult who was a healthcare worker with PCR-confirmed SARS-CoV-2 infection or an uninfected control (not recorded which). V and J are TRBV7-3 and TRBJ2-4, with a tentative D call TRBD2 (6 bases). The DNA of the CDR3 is TGTGCCAGCAGCTTAACTAGCGGAGCCAAAAACATTCAGTACTTC. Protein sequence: CASSLTSGAKNIQYF.